This is a list of T cell receptor beta chains from one sample in a study of cytomegalovirus exposure and HLA in healthy donors. TCRdb's table, derived via immunoSEQ multiplex PCR, lists solely in-frame clones and lacks some. This sample has some 130,000 clones, with about 80% found just once. Input material: PBMCs. Receptors originate from a human donor in good health. Both conserved end residues are part of each CDR3. A D gene is named only where the DNA matches it firmly. The size entry is marked missing in some rows and otherwise reads once, few, many or a size class.

j_call	d_call	clone_size	v_call	cdr3_aa
TRBJ1-2	NA	NA	TRBV29-1	CSVESGKGGYTF
TRBJ1-5	TRBD1	once	TRBV6-5	CASSPRTGTWPQHF
TRBJ1-4	NA	NA	TRBV5-5	CASSLPSFPEKLFF
TRBJ1-5	TRBD1	NA	TRBV2	CASSGQGAINQPQHF
TRBJ2-5	TRBD1	NA	TRBV27	CASSPYQGGGGEQYF
TRBJ1-2	NA	NA	TRBV5-1	CASSLAVGVDYGYTF
TRBJ2-1	TRBD2	NA	TRBV7-9	CASSLKGRGGIHEQFF
TRBJ1-5	NA	NA	TRBV7-8	CASSLDTRQPQHF
TRBJ1-1	NA	NA	TRBV9	CASSVVQGTEAFF
TRBJ2-3	TRBD2	NA	TRBV7-8	CASSRRQTSGGDTQYF
TRBJ1-2	TRBD1	NA	TRBV6-5	CASKNRDLQGADYTF
TRBJ1-5	NA	once	TRBV6-6	CASSYGGSSNQPQHF
TRBJ1-4	TRBD1	NA	TRBV6-6	CASSYSTGGAEKLFF
TRBJ1-6	NA	NA	TRBV7-3	CASSLGPGRGDSPLHF
TRBJ1-4	TRBD1	NA	TRBV2	CASSHRGLLFRTNEKLFF
TRBJ1-5	NA	NA	TRBV7-8	CASSLFMTTGNQPQHF
TRBJ2-7	TRBD1	few	TRBV5-4	CASSFSGGHFYEQYF
TRBJ2-7	NA	NA	TRBV19	CASARNQGYEQYF
TRBJ2-1	NA	NA	TRBV9	CASSVVSIGAEDEQFF
TRBJ1-4	NA	NA	TRBV7-8	CASSSPGRGEKLFF
TRBJ2-5	TRBD1	NA	TRBV2	CASSEIGGTGKETQYF
TRBJ1-2	TRBD1	NA	TRBV19	CASSMGTGGDYGYTF
TRBJ2-7	TRBD1	NA	TRBV5-1	CASSLEGQGNIHEQYF
TRBJ1-1	NA	NA	TRBV4-1	CASSQGPTSLRTEAFF
TRBJ1-4	NA	NA	TRBV2	CASSVPTEQANEKLFF
TRBJ2-2	NA	NA	TRBV6-5	CASSYSDSTRFGELFF
TRBJ1-1	TRBD1	NA	TRBV28	CASSLRLTGRKNTEAFF
TRBJ1-4	NA	NA	TRBV18	CASSPRQTATNEKLFF
TRBJ1-4	NA	NA	TRBV7-3	CASSLFPLFGKLFF
TRBJ1-5	NA	few	TRBV13	CASSRRQLSNQPQHF
TRBJ2-7	TRBD1	NA	TRBV6-1	CASSELRDRGHEQYF
TRBJ2-1	NA	NA	TRBV6-1	CASSEVGGQRRAYNEQFF
TRBJ2-1	TRBD1	NA	TRBV6-5	CASSPGTGAYNEQFF
TRBJ1-6	NA	NA	TRBV29-1	CSVARTDNSPLHF
TRBJ2-3	NA	NA	TRBV10-3	CAISAAGSDTQYF
TRBJ2-3	TRBD1	NA	TRBV7-9	CASSSGQAVHTQYF
TRBJ2-7	NA	NA	TRBV2	CATRDSSYEQYF